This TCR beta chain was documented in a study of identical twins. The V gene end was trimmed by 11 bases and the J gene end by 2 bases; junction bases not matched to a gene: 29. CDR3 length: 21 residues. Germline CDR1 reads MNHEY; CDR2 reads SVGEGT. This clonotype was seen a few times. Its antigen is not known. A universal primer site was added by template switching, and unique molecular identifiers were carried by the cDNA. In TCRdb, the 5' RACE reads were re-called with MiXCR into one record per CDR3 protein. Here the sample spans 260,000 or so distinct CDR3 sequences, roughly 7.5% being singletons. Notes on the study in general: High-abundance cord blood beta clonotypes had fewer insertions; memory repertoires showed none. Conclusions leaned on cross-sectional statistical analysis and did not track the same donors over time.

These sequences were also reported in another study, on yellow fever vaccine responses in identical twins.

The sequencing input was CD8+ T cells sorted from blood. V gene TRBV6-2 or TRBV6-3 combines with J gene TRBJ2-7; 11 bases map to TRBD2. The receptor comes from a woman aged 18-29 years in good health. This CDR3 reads CACSPRTQGTLAGEVAYEQYV. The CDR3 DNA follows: TGTGCCTGTAGCCCCCGGACCCAGGGGACACTAGCGGGGGAGGTTGCCTACGAGCAGTACGTC.